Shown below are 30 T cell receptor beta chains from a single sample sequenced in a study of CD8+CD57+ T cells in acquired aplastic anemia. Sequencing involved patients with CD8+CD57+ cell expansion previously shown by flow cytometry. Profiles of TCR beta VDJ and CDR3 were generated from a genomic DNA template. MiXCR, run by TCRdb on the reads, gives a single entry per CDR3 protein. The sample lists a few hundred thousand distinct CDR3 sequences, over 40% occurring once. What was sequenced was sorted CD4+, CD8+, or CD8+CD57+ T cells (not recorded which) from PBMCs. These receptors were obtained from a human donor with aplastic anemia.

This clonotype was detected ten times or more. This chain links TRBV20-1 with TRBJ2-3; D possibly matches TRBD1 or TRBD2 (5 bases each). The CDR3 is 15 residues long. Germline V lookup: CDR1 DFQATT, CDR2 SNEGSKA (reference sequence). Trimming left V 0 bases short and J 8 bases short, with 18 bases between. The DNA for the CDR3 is TGCAGTGCTAGAGAAGGGGCAGCTCGTGAGGGTACGCAGTATTTT. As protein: CSAREGAAREGTQYF.

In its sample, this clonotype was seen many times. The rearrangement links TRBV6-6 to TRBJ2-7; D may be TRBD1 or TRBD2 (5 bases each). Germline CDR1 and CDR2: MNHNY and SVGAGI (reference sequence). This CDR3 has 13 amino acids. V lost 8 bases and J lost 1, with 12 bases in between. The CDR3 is CASGPGGSYEQYF. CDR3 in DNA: TGTGCCAGCGGTCCTGGGGGATCCTACGAGCAGTACTTC.

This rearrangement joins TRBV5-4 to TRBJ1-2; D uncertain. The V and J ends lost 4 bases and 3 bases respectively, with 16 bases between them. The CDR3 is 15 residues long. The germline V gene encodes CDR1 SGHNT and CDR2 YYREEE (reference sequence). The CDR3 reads CASSISGPWDYGYTF. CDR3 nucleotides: TGTGCCAGCAGCATTTCCGGGCCATGGGACTATGGCTACACCTTC.

CDR3 residues: CASRGPGGAGDTQYF. CDR3 nucleotides: TGTGCCAGCAGAGGACCCGGGGGGGCCGGAGATACGCAGTATTTT. The J gene is TRBJ2-3, the V gene TRBV2; 8 bases line up with TRBD2. The CDR3 contains 15 residues. The germline CDR1 and CDR2 sequences are SNHLY and FYNNEI. The V segment lost 6 bases and the J segment 5 bases; nucleotides outside the gene matches: 10.

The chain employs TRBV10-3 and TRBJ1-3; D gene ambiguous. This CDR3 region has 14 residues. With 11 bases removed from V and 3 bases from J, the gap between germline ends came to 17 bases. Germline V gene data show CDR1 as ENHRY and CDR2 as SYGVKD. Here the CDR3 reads CAVEKSRFGNTIYF. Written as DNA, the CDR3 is TGTGCCGTAGAAAAAAGTCGTTTTGGAAACACCATATATTTT.

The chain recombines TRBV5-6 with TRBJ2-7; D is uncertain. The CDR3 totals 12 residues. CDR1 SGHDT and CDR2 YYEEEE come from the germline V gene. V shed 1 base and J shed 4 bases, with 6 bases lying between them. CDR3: CASSLRSYEQYF. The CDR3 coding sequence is TGTGCCAGCAGCTTGAGGAGTTACGAGCAGTACTTC.

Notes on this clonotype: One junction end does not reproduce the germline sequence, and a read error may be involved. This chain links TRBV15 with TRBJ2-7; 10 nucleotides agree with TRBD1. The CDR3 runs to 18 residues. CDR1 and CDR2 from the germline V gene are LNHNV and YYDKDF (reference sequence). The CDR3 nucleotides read TGTACCACCAGCAGAGATCCCCCCGGGACAGGGGCTTCCTACGAGCAGTACTTC. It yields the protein CTTSRDPPGTGASYEQYF.

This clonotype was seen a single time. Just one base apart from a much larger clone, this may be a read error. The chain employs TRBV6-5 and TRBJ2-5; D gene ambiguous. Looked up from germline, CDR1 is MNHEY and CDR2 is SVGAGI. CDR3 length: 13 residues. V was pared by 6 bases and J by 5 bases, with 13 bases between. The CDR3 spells CASSQGSWETQYF. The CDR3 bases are TGTGCCAGCAGCCAAGGCAGTTGGGAGACCCAGTACTTC.

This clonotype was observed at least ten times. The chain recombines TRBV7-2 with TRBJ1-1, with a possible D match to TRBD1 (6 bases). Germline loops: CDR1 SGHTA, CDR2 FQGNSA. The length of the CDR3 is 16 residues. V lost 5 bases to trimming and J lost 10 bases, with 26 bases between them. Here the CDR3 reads CASSDSTGRQSARAFF. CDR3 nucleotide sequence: TGTGCCAGCAGCGACTCCACAGGGAGACAGTCCGCCCGAGCTTTCTTT. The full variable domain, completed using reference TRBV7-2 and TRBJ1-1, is GAGVSQSPSNKVTEKGKDVELRCDPISGHTALYWYRQSLGQGLEFLIYFQGNSAPDKSGLPSDRFSAERTGGSVSTLTIQRTQQEDSAVYLCASSDSTGRQSARAFFGQGTRLTVV.

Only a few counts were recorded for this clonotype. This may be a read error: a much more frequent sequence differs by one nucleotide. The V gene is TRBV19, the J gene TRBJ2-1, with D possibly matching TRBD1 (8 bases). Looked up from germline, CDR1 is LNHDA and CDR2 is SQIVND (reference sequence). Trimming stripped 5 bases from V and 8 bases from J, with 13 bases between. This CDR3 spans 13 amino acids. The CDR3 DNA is TGTGCCAGTAGTCAACAGGGGGGGCATGAGCAGTTCTTC. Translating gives CASSQQGGHEQFF.

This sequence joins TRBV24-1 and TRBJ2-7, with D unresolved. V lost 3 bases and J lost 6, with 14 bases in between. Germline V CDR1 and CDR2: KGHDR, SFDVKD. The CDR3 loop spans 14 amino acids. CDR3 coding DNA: TGTGCCACCAGTGATCAAGAGTTATCAAGCGAGCAGTACTTC. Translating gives CATSDQELSSEQYF.

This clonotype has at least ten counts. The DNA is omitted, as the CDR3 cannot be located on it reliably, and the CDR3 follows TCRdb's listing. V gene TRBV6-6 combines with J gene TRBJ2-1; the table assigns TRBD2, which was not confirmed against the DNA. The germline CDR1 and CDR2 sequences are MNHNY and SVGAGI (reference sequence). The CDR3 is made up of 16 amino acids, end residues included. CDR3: CASSTSASGGGSEQFF.

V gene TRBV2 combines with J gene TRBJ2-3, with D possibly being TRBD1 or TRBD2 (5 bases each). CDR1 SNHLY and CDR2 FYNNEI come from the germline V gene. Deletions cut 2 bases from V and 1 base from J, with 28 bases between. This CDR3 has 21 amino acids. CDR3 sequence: CASSERTANTGELGRTDTQYF. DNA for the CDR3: TGTGCCAGCAGTGAACGTACGGCGAACACCGGGGAGCTGGGGCGCACAGATACGCAGTATTTT.

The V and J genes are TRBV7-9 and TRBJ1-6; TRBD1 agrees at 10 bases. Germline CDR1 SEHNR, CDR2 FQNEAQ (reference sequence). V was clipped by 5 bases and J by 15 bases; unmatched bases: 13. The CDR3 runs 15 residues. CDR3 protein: CASSHIDRGQNRLHF. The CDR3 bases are TGTGCCAGCAGCCACATCGACAGGGGGCAAAATCGCCTCCACTTT.

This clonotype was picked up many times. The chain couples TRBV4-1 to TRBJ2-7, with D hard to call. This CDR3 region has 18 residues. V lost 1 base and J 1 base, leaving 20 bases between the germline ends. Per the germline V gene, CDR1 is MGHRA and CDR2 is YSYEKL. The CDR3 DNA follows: TGCGCCAGCAGCCAAGGGAAAGGCGGAGCCGGACGGTCCTACGAGCAGTACTTC. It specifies CASSQGKGGAGRSYEQYF.

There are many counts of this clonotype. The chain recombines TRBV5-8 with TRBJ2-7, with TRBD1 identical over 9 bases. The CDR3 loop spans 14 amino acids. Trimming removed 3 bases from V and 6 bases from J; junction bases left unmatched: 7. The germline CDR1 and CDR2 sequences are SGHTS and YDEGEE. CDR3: CASSSGTGLPEQYF. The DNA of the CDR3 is TGTGCCAGCAGCTCCGGGACAGGGTTGCCCGAGCAGTACTTC.

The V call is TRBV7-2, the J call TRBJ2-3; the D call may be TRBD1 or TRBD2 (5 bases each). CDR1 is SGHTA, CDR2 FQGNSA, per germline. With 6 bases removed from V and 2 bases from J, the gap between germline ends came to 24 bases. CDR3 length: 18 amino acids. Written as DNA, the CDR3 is TGTGCCAGCAGTTACCTTGTCAGGGAGTTTGTATTCACAGATACGCAGTATTTT. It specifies CASSYLVREFVFTDTQYF.

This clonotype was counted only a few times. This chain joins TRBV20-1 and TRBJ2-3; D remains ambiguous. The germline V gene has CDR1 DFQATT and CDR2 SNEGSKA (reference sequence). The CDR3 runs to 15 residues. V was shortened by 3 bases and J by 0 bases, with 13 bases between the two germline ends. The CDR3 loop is CSARVGFLSTDTQYF. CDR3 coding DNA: TGCAGTGCTAGGGTTGGCTTCCTTAGCACAGATACGCAGTATTTT.

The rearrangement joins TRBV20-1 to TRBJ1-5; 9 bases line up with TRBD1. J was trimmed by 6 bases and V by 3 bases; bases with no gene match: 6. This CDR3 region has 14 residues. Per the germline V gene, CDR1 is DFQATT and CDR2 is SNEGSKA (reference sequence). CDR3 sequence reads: CSASAGTGPQPQHF. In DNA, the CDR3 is TGCAGTGCTAGTGCCGGGACAGGGCCTCAGCCCCAGCATTTT.

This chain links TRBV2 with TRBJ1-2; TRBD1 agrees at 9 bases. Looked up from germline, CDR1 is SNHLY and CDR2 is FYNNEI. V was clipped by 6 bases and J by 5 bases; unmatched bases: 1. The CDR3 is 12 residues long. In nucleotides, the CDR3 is TGTGCCAGCAGGACAGGGGGTTATGGCTACACCTTC. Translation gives CASRTGGYGYTF.

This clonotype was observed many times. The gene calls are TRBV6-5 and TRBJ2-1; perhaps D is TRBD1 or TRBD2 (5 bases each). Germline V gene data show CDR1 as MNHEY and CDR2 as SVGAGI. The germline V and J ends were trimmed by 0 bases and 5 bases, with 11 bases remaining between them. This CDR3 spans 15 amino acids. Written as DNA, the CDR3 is TGTGCCAGCAGTTACTCGGGGCCGGGGAACAATGAGCAGTTCTTC. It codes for CASSYSGPGNNEQFF.

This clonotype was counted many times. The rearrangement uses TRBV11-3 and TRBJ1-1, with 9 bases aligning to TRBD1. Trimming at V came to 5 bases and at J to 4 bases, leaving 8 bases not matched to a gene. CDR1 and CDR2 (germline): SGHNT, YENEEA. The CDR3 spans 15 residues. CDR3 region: CASSHNRGRSTEAFF. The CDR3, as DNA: TGTGCCAGCAGCCACAACAGGGGGCGAAGCACTGAAGCTTTCTTT. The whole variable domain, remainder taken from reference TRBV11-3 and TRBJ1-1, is EAGVVQSPRYKIIEKKQPVAFWCNPISGHNTLYWYLQNLGQGPELLIRYENEEAVDDSQLPKDRFSAERLKGVDSTLKIQPAELGDSAVYLCASSHNRGRSTEAFFGQGTRLTVV.

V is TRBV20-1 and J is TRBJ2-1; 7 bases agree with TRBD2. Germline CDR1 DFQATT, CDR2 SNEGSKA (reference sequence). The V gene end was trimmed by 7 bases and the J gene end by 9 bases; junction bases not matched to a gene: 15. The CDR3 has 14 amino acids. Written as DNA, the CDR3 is TGCAGTGGCGCCTGGGGACTATTTGGTGTTGAGCAGTTCTTC. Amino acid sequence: CSGAWGLFGVEQFF.

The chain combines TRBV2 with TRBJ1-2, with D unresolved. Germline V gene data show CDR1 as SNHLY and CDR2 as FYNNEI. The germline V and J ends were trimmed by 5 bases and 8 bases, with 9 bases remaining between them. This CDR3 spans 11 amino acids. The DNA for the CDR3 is TGTGCCAGCAGTTTAACCCTAGGCTACACCTTC. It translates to CASSLTLGYTF. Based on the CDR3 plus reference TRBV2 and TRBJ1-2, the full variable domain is EPEVTQTPSHQVTQMGQEVILRCVPISNHLYFYWYRQILGQKVEFLVSFYNNEISEKSEIFDDQFSVERPDGSNFTLKIRSTKLEDSAMYFCASSLTLGYTFGSGTRLTVV.

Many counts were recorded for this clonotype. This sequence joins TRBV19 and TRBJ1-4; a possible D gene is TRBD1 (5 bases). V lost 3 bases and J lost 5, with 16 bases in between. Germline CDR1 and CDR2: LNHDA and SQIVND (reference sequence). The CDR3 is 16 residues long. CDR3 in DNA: TGTGCCAGTAGTATCTTTGGGGGAGGGGAGAATGAAAAACTGTTTTTT. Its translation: CASSIFGGGENEKLFF.

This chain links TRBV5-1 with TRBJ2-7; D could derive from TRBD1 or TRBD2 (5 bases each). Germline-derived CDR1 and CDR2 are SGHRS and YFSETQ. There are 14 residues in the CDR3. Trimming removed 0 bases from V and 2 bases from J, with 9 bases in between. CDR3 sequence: CASSLDGTAYEQYF. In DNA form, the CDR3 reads TGCGCCAGCAGCTTGGACGGGACCGCCTACGAGCAGTACTTC.

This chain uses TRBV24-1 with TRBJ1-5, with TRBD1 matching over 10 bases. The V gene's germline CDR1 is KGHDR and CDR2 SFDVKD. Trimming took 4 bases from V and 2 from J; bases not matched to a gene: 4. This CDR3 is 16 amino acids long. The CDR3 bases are TGTGCCACCAGTGACCGCGGGACAGGGGGCAATCAGCCCCAGCATTTT. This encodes CATSDRGTGGNQPQHF.

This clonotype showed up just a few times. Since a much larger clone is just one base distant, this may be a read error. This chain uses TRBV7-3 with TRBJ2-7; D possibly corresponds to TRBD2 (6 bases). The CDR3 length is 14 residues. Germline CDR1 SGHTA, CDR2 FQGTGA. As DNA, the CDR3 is TGTGCCAGCAGCTTAACCGGAGGGGCCTACGAGCAGCACTTC. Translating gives CASSLTGGAYEQHF.

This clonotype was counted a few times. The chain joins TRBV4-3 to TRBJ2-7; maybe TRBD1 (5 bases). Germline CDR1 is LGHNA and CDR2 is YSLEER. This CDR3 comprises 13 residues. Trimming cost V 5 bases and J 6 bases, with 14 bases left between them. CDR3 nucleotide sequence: TGCGCCAGCAGCTTTGGCAGGGTTAGCGAGCAGTACTTC. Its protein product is CASSFGRVSEQYF.

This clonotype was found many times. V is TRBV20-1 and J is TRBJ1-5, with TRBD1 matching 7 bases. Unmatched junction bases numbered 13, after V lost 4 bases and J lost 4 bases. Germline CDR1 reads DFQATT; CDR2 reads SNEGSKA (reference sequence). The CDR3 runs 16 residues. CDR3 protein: CSAKDGGRGSNQPQHF. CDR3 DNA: TGCAGTGCTAAAGATGGTGGCAGGGGGAGTAATCAGCCCCAGCATTTT.